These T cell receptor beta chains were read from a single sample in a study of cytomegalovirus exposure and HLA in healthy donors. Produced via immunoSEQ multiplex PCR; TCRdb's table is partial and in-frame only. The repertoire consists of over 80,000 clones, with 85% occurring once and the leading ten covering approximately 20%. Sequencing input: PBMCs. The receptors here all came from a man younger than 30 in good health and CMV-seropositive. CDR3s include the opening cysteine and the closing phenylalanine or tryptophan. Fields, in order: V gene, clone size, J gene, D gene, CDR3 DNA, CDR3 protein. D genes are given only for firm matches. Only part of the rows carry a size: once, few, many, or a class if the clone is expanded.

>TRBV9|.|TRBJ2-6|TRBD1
TGTGCCAGCAGCTCGGGACAGGGCGCCTCTGGGGCCAACGTCCTGACTTTC
CASSSGQGASGANVLTF
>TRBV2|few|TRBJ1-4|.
TGTGCCAGCAGTGTTGCCAGGGCACGTGAAAAACTGTTTTTT
CASSVARAREKLFF
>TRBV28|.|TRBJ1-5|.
TGTGCCAGCAGACAGGGTATTAGGCAGCCCCAGCATTTT
CASRQGIRQPQHF
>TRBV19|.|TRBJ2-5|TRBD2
TGTGCCAGTAGTATAGTAAGCGGGGGGGAGACCCAGTACTTC
CASSIVSGGETQYF
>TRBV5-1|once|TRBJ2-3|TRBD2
TGCGCCAGCAGCTTGGCCGCGGGAGGCACAGATACGCAGTATTTT
CASSLAAGGTDTQYF
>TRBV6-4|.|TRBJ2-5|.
TGTGCCAGCAGCGAAGGGGGGGCGGAAGAGACCCAGTACTTC
CASSEGGAEETQYF
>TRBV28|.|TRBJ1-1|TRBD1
TGTGCCAGCAGGACAGGGGGCACTGAAGCTTTCTTT
CASRTGGTEAFF
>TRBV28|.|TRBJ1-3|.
TGTGCCAGCAGTTTATATCAGGGGTTCGAGTCTGGAAACACCATATATTTT
CASSLYQGFESGNTIYF
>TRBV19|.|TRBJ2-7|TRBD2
TGTGCCAGTAGGGGCGGGAGGACCTACGAGCAGTACTTC
CASRGGRTYEQYF
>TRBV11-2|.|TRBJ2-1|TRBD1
TGTGCCAGCAGCCCCGGGACAGCCCCGTCCGGGGAGTTCTTC
CASSPGTAPSGEFF
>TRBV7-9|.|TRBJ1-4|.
TGTGCCAGCACACTCGAGGGCCCCCCAACTAATGAAAAACTGTTTTTT
CASTLEGPPTNEKLFF
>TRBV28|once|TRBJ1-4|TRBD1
TGTGCCAGCAGTCCTGGGGGACAGGGGGAGGAAAAACTGTTTTTT
CASSPGGQGEEKLFF
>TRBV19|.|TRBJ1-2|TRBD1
TGTGCCAGTAGTCTGTTACAGGGGGACTATGGCTACACCTTC
CASSLLQGDYGYTF
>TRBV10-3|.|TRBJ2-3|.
TGTGCCATCAGGGAGGGAGGGGGCCGCACAGATACGCAGTATTTT
CAIREGGGRTDTQYF
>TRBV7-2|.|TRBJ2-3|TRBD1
TGTGCCAGCAGCTTAGGAGGGACAGGGACAGATACGCAGTATTTT
CASSLGGTGTDTQYF
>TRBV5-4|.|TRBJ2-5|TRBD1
TGTGCCAGCAGCCCCCACAGGGGGCAAAGGGAGACCCAGTACTTC
CASSPHRGQRETQYF
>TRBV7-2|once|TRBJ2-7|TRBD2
TGTGCCAGCAGCCCCTGGCCTAGCGGTTGGGGCTACGAGCAGTACTTC
CASSPWPSGWGYEQYF
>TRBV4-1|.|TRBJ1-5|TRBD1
TGCGCCAGCAGCCAAGAGGACAGGGGAAATCAGCCCCAGCATTTT
CASSQEDRGNQPQHF
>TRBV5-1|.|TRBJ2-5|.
TGCGCCAGCAGCTTAAGGGCGGGAAAAGAGACCCAGTACTTC
CASSLRAGKETQYF
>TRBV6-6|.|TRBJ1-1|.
TGTGCCAGCCGAAACAGTCTGAACACTGAAGCTTTCTTT
CASRNSLNTEAFF
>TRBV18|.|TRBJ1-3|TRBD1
TGTGCCAGCTCACGAGGGACAGAATCTGGAAACACCATATATTTT
CASSRGTESGNTIYF
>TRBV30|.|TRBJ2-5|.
TGTGCCTGGAGCGACGGTTTGGGCCAGGAGACCCAGTACTTC
CAWSDGLGQETQYF